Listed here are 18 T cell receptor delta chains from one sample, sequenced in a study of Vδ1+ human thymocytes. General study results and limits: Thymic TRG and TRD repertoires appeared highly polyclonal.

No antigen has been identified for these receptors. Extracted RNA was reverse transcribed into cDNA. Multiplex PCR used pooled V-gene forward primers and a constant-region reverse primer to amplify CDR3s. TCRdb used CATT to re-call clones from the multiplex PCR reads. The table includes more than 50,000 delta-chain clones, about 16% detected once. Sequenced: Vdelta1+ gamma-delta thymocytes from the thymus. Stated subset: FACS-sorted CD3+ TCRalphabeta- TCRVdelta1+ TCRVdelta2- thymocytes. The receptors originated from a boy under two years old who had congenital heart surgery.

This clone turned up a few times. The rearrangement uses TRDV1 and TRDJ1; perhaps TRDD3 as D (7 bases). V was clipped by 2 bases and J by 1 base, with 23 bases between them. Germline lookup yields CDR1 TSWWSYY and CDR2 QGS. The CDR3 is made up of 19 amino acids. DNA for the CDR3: TGTGCTCTTGGGGAAAGGTCCTACGACGTACTGGGGATCACCGATAAACTCATCTTT. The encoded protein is CALGERSYDVLGITDKLIF.

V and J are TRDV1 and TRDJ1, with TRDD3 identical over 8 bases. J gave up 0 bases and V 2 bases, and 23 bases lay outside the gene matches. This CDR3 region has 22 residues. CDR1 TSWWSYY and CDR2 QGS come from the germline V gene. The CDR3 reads CALGEFEVRPLEGYAYTDKLIF. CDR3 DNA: TGTGCTCTTGGGGAATTTGAGGTACGTCCACTTGAGGGATACGCGTACACCGATAAACTCATCTTT.

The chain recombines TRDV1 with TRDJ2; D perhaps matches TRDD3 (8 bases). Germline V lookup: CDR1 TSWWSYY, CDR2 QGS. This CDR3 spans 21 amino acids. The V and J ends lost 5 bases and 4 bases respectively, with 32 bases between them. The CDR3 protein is CALGKGLPMTGGRPPTAQLFF. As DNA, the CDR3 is TGTGCTCTTGGGAAGGGGCTTCCTATGACTGGGGGTCGCCCCCCGACAGCACAACTCTTCTTT.

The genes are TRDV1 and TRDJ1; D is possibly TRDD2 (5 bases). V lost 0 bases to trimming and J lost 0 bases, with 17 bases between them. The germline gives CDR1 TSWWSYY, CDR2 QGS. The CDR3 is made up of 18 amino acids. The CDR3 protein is CALGELIARLPYTDKLIF. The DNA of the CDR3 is TGTGCTCTTGGGGAACTTATCGCCCGGCTTCCGTACACCGATAAACTCATCTTT.

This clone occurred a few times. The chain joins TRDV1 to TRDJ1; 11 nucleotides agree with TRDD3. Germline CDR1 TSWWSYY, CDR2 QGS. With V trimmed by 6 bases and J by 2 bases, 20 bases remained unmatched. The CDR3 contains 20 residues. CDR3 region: CALGLRMKVLGDMKTDKLIF. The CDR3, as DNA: TGTGCTCTTGGCCTACGGATGAAGGTACTGGGGGATATGAAGACCGATAAACTCATCTTT.

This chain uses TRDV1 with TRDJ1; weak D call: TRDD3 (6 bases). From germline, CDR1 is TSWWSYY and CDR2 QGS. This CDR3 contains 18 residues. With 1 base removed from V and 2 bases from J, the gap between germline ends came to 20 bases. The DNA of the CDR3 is TGTGCTCTTGGGGAACCACCCCGGGGGACGATTCGTACCGATAAACTCATCTTT. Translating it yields CALGEPPRGTIRTDKLIF.

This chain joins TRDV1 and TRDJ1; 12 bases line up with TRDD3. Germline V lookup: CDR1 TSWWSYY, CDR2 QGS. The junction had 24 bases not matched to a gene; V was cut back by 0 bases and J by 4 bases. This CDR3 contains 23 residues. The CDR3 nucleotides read TGTGCTCTTGGGGAACTCGAATTCCCTCTCCCAACTGGGGGATACTCGTGGGGCGATAAACTCATCTTT. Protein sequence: CALGELEFPLPTGGYSWGDKLIF.

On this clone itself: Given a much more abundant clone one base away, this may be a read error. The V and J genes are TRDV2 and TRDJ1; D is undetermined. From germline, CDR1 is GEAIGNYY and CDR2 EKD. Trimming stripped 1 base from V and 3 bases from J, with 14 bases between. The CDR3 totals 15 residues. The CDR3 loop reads CACDTAENKADKLIF. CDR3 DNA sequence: TGTGCCTGTGACACGGCAGAGAACAAGGCCGATAAACTCATCTTT.

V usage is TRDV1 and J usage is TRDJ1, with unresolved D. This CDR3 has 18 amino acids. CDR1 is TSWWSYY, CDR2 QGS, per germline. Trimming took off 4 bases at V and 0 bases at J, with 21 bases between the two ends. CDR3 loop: CALGVISWEIRYTDKLIF. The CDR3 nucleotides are TGTGCTCTTGGGGTTATTTCATGGGAGATCCGGTACACCGATAAACTCATCTTT.

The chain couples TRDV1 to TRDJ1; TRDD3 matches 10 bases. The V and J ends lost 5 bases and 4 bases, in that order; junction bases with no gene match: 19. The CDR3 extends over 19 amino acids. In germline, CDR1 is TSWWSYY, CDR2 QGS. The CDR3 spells CALGKPHAELGDGDDKLIF. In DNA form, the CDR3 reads TGTGCTCTTGGGAAACCCCATGCTGAACTGGGGGATGGAGACGATAAACTCATCTTT.

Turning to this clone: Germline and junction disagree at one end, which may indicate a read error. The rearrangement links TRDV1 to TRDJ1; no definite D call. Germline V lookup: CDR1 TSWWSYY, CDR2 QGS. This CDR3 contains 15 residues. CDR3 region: CALVEPDMYTDKLIF. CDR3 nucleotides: TGTGCTCTTGTGGAACCGGACATGTACACCGATAAACTCATCTTT.

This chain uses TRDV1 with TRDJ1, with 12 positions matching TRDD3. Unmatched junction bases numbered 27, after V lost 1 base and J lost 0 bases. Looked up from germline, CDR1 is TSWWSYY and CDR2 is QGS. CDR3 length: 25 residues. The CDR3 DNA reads TGTGCTCTTGGGGAACCAGAGATTACACTGGGGGATACCGCCAGGGAGGTCGTGTACACCGATAAACTCATCTTT. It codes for CALGEPEITLGDTAREVVYTDKLIF.

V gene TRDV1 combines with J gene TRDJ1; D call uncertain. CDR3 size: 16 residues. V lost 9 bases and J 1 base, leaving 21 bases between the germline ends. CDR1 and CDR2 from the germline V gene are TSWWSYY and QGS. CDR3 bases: TGTGCTCTGGCGACTAGGGGTTTGCAGGTCACCGATAAACTCATCTTT. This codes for CALATRGLQVTDKLIF.

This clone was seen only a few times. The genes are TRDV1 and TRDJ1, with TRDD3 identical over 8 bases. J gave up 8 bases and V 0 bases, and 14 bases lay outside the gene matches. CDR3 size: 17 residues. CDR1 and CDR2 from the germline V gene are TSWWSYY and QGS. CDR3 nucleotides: TGTGCTCTTGGGGAACTCCCCGTACTGGGGATACCGTCCAAACTCATCTTT. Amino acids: CALGELPVLGIPSKLIF.

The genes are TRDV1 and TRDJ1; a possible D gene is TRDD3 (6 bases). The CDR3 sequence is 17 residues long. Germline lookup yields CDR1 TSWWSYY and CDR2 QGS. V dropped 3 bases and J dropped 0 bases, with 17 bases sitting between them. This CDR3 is CALGDPYVLGNTDKLIF. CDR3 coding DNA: TGTGCTCTTGGGGACCCCTACGTACTGGGTAACACCGATAAACTCATCTTT.

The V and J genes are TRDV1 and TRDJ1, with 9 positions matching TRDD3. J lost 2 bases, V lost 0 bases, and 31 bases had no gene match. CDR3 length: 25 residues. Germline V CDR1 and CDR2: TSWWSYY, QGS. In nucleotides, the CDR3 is TGTGCTCTTGGGGAACTAGCTCACTCCTACCACGGAGACTGGGGATACGCCGTGGGAACCGATAAACTCATCTTT. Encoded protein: CALGELAHSYHGDWGYAVGTDKLIF.

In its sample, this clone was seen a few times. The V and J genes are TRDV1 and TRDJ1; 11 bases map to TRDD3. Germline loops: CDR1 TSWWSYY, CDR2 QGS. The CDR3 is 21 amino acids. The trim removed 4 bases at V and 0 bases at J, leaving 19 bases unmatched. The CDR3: CALGATMGWWGIRAYTDKLIF. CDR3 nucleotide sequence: TGTGCTCTTGGGGCGACAATGGGCTGGTGGGGGATACGAGCTTACACCGATAAACTCATCTTT.

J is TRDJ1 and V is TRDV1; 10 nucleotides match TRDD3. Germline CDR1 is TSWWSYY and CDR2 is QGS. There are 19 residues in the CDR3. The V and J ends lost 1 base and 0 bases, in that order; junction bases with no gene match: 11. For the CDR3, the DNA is TGTGCTCTTGGGGAACAGGTGGGGGATACCGTAGTGGACACCGATAAACTCATCTTT. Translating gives CALGEQVGDTVVDTDKLIF.